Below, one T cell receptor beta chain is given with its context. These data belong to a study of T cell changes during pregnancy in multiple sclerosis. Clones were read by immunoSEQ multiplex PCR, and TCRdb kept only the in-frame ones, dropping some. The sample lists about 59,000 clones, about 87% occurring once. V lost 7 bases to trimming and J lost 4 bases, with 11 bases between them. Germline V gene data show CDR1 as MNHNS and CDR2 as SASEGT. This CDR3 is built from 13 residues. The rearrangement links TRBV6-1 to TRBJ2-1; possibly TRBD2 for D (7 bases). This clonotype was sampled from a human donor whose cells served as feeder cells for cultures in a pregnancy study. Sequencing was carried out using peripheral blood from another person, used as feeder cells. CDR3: CASTGGQYNEQFF. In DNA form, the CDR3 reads TGTGCCAGCACGGGGGGCCAATACAATGAGCAGTTCTTC.